This section outlines one T cell receptor (beta chain) sequence together with its context. Its antigen is as yet unknown. These data are taken from a study of graft-versus-host responses after intestinal transplantation. Study as a whole: After anti-thymocyte globulin induction, recipients took tacrolimus and steroids for 2 to 3 years. Study results and caveats: Present in recipient marrow, GvH clones included some that appeared first in ileum or blood. Peak circulating GvH clone levels were associated with early post-transplant HvG declines.

This table comes from immunoSEQ multiplex PCR, and its TCRdb copy is limited to in-frame clones, with some not included. The sample lists 81,000 or so clones, over 80% seen once, with approximately 1.1% in the top ten. This CDR3 has 15 amino acids. Germline CDR1 and CDR2: SGDLS and YYNGEE. V lost 4 bases and J 9 bases, leaving 20 bases between the germline ends. This TCR was recovered from a human donor who was the organ donor for an intestinal transplant. The specimen was unstimulated CD8+ T cells sorted from spleen or lymph node cells, collected before transplant. The chain uses TRBV9 and TRBJ2-1; possibly TRBD1 for D (6 bases). The CDR3 DNA follows: TGTGCCAGCAGCAAGACAGGCAGTTTTGACCCTGAGCAGTTCTTC. Encoded protein: CASSKTGSFDPEQFF.